This T cell receptor (beta chain) was captured by sequencing in a study of regulatory T cells in long-lasting Graves disease. The time point here: newly diagnosed GD, antithyroid drugs for less than 3 months. TCR sequences were obtained from RNA taken from PBMCs. This CDR3 is 16 amino acids long. With 4 bases removed from V and 2 bases from J, the gap between germline ends came to 17 bases. Germline lookup yields CDR1 MGHRA and CDR2 YSYEKL. Library construction for TCR beta used iRepertoire HTBI primers and Arm-PCR of CDR3 regions. TCRdb processed the multiplex PCR reads anew with MiXCR; each CDR3 protein has one entry. The table shows 450,000 to 650,000 distinct CDR3 sequences, with around 15% occurring only once. The same data also went into a second study, on T cells in Graves' hyperthyroidism and ophthalmopathy. Per that paper: During a first-round RT-PCR of the TCR CDR3, the HTBI primer set was used.

Sequences were derived from peripheral blood mononuclear cells (PBMCs), sampled at new diagnosis, from a patient treated with antithyroid drugs. V gene TRBV4-1 combines with J gene TRBJ1-2; a possible D gene is TRBD1 (5 bases). The sequence was collected from a woman in her forties or fifties with Graves disease. The CDR3 here is CASSRTFLDSNYGYTF. The CDR3 coding sequence is TGCGCCAGCAGCCGGACTTTTCTCGACAGCAACTATGGCTACACCTTC.